A single sample is the source of the 27 T cell receptor beta chains below, sequenced in a study of blood T cell repertoires in COVID-19. Measured with immunoSEQ multiplex PCR; TCRdb has only the in-frame clones, and not every one. The sample has 85,000 to 130,000 clones; 70% to 75% are singletons. The source material was peripheral blood. The receptors derive from a human donor with acute or convalescent COVID-19. The donor label of this sample is uncertain.

The J gene is TRBJ2-2, the V gene TRBV13, with TRBD1 matching over 9 bases. CDR3 length: 14 residues. Germline CDR1 reads PRHDT; CDR2 reads FYEKMQ (reference sequence). The V segment lost 5 bases and the J segment 8 bases; nucleotides outside the gene matches: 6. CDR3 sequence reads: CASSPNRGPGELFF. CDR3 DNA sequence: TGTGCCAGCAGCCCCAACAGGGGGCCTGGGGAGCTGTTTTTT. Full variable domain (remainder filled in from reference TRBV13 and TRBJ2-2): AAGVIQSPRHLIKEKRETATLKCYPIPRHDTVYWYQQGPGQDPQFLISFYEKMQSDKGSIPDRFSAQQFSDYHSELNMSSLELGDSALYFCASSPNRGPGELFFGEGSRLTVL.

This clone was counted a few times. The chain recombines TRBV6-1 with TRBJ2-1; 12 bases map to TRBD2. This CDR3 contains 16 residues. The germline CDR1 and CDR2 sequences are MNHNS and SASEGT. V shed 2 bases, J shed 12 bases, and the junction held 11 bases outside the gene matches. The CDR3 region has the DNA TGTGCCAGCAGTGAATGGCTAGCGGGGGGGCCATATGGGCAGTTCTTC. Translated, it gives CASSEWLAGGPYGQFF.

The chain couples TRBV24-1 to TRBJ2-1; 8 bases agree with TRBD1. The length of the CDR3 is 16 residues. The ends lost 1 base at V and 7 bases at J; junction bases unmatched: 8. In germline, CDR1 is KGHDR, CDR2 SFDVKD. The CDR3 sequence is CATSDFSGQAKNEQFF. The CDR3 region has the DNA TGTGCCACCAGTGATTTTTCGGGACAGGCGAAAAATGAGCAGTTCTTC.

The J gene is TRBJ2-7, the V gene TRBV28; D not resolved. V was trimmed by 1 base and J by 6 bases, leaving 4 bases between them. CDR3 length: 11 residues. CDR1 is MDHEN and CDR2 is SYDVKM in the germline V gene. The CDR3, as DNA: TGTGCCAGCAGTTTATCGGGCGAGCAGTACTTC. This encodes CASSLSGEQYF.

This clone was seen only a few times. The chain links TRBV3-1 (or the pseudogene TRBV3-2) to TRBJ2-5; D may be TRBD1 (6 bases). CDR3 size: 15 residues. Between the trimmed V and J ends, which lost 0 bases and 4 bases, there was a span of 12 bases. Germline assignment: CDR1 LGHDT and CDR2 YNNKEL (reference sequence). This CDR3 is CASSQDHRAGETQYF. The CDR3 bases are TGTGCCAGCAGCCAAGACCACAGGGCCGGAGAGACCCAGTACTTC.

The chain carries TRBV5-4 and TRBJ1-2; 7 positions match TRBD1. This CDR3 has 15 amino acids. Germline V gene lookup returns CDR1 SGHNT and CDR2 YYREEE (reference sequence). V shed 3 bases, J shed 0 bases, and the junction held 5 bases outside the gene matches. CDR3 residues: CASSSKDRTNYGYTF. As DNA, the CDR3 is TGTGCCAGCAGCTCGAAGGACAGGACTAACTATGGCTACACCTTC.

This chain joins TRBV9 and TRBJ1-1; 9 nucleotides align to TRBD1. With V trimmed by 1 base and J by 0 bases, 1 base remained unmatched. Germline V gene data show CDR1 as SGDLS and CDR2 as YYNGEE. The CDR3 consists of 15 residues. The chain's CDR3 is CASSVRTGVNTEAFF. In nucleotides, the CDR3 is TGTGCCAGCAGCGTAAGGACAGGGGTGAACACTGAAGCTTTCTTT.

The chain combines TRBV28 with TRBJ2-5; the match to TRBD2 covers 8 bases. Germline values: CDR1 MDHEN, CDR2 SYDVKM. The CDR3 sequence is 14 residues long. V lost 5 bases and J lost 5; bases outside the gene matches: 7. The CDR3 region has the DNA TGTGCCAGCAGTGCCGCCTTAGCGGGGGAGACCCAGTACTTC. It specifies CASSAALAGETQYF.

The chain joins TRBV13 to TRBJ2-7; 8 bases map to TRBD2. The CDR3 sequence is 15 residues long. Germline V gene sequence: CDR1 PRHDT, CDR2 FYEKMQ (reference sequence). V dropped 5 bases and J dropped 7; count of bases not matched to a gene: 13. CDR3 in DNA: TGTGCCAGCAGCAACCGGCGATTAGCGGGGTGGGAGCAGTACTTC. Its protein is CASSNRRLAGWEQYF. Combining the CDR3 with reference TRBV13 and TRBJ2-7 gives the whole variable domain AAGVIQSPRHLIKEKRETATLKCYPIPRHDTVYWYQQGPGQDPQFLISFYEKMQSDKGSIPDRFSAQQFSDYHSELNMSSLELGDSALYFCASSNRRLAGWEQYFGPGTRLTVT.

The rearrangement joins TRBV4-2 to TRBJ1-5; TRBD1 agrees at 8 bases. Germline V gives CDR1 LGHNA, CDR2 YNFKEQ. The length of the CDR3 is 13 residues. CDR3 region: CGDRWHSNQPQHF. CDR3 bases: TGTGGGGACAGGTGGCATAGCAATCAGCCCCAGCATTTT.

V is TRBV11-3 and J is TRBJ2-1, with 7 bases identical to TRBD1. V gave up 1 base and J gave up 9 bases; unmatched junction bases: 12. This CDR3 comprises 16 residues. Germline V lookup: CDR1 SGHNT, CDR2 YENEEA. Here the CDR3 reads CASSLGLGTAPGEQFF. In DNA, the CDR3 is TGTGCCAGCAGCTTAGGTTTGGGGACAGCGCCCGGTGAGCAGTTCTTC.

The rearrangement uses TRBV2 and TRBJ1-2, with TRBD1 matching 10 bases. V shed 6 bases, J shed 5 bases, and the junction held 3 bases outside the gene matches. CDR1 and CDR2 (germline): SNHLY, FYNNEI. This CDR3 region has 13 residues. The CDR3 nucleotides are TGTGCCAGCAGACCGGGACAGGGGTATGGCTACACCTTC. This translates into CASRPGQGYGYTF.

This clone was seen a handful of times. The CDR3 carries no conserved terminal phenylalanine or tryptophan, so it likely arises from a read error. The DNA is omitted, as the CDR3 cannot be located on it reliably, and the CDR3 follows TCRdb's listing. The CDR3 sequence is CASSGTGQPNLK. V gene TRBV5-1 combines with J gene TRBJ1-6; the DNA was not used to check the table's D call, TRBD1. The CDR3 totals 12 residues, both ends included. CDR1 is SGHRS and CDR2 is YFSETQ in the germline V gene.

The chain joins TRBV2 to TRBJ1-3; TRBD1 matches 7 bases. CDR3 length: 16 residues. Germline V CDR1 and CDR2: SNHLY, FYNNEI. V lost 6 bases and J lost 0; bases outside the gene matches: 8. The DNA of the CDR3 is TGTGCCAGCAGAAAGACAGGGCCCTCCTCTGGAAACACCATATATTTT. This codes for CASRKTGPSSGNTIYF.

A few counts support this clone. The rearrangement links TRBV2 to TRBJ1-1; 8 nucleotides align to TRBD1. The V segment lost 4 bases and the J segment 3 bases; nucleotides outside the gene matches: 1. Germline assignment: CDR1 SNHLY and CDR2 FYNNEI. The CDR3 is made up of 13 amino acids. CDR3 nucleotides: TGTGCCAGCAGTGGACAGGGGTACACTGAAGCTTTCTTT. Translating gives CASSGQGYTEAFF.

The V and J genes are TRBV6-5 and TRBJ2-3; TRBD1 agrees at 7 bases. The ends lost 7 bases at V and 1 base at J; junction bases unmatched: 5. The germline CDR1 and CDR2 sequences are MNHEY and SVGAGI. The length of the CDR3 is 14 residues. The CDR3 sequence is CASTWDSRTDTQYF. The CDR3 nucleotides read TGTGCCAGCACGTGGGACAGCCGCACAGATACGCAGTATTTT.

The V and J genes are TRBV7-2 and TRBJ2-5; 8 bases map to TRBD2. This CDR3 is 16 amino acids long. Germline V lookup: CDR1 SGHTA, CDR2 FQGNSA. Trimming cost V 5 bases and J 5 bases; bases outside gene matches: 13. The CDR3 nucleotides are TGTGCCAGCAGCAGAGCCCGGGGGGGCTACGGGGAGACCCAGTACTTC. Protein sequence: CASSRARGGYGETQYF.

The chain links TRBV6-5 to TRBJ2-2; 7 bases are shared with TRBD1. Germline V gene sequence: CDR1 MNHEY, CDR2 SVGAGI. Trimming removed 6 bases from V and 0 bases from J; junction bases left unmatched: 4. The length of the CDR3 is 15 residues. The CDR3 is CASRTGMANTGELFF. The DNA for the CDR3 is TGTGCCAGCAGGACAGGGATGGCGAACACCGGGGAGCTGTTTTTT.

This rearrangement joins TRBV7-9 to TRBJ2-3; TRBD2 agrees at 7 bases. V lost 5 bases, J lost 4 bases, and 12 bases stayed unmatched. The germline V gene encodes CDR1 SEHNR and CDR2 FQNEAQ (reference sequence). The CDR3 contains 16 residues. The chain's CDR3 is CASSPSGRGRSDTQYF. The CDR3 bases are TGTGCCAGCAGCCCTTCTGGGCGGGGGAGGTCAGATACGCAGTATTTT.

The chain employs TRBV5-8 and TRBJ2-5; 7 nucleotides line up with TRBD1. The length of the CDR3 is 16 residues. Germline V gene data show CDR1 as SGHTS and CDR2 as YDEGEE. The junction had 14 bases not matched to a gene; V was cut back by 4 bases and J by 5 bases. Here the CDR3 DNA reads TGTGCCAGCAGCCAAGATCTCGACAGGGTGAGGGAGACCCAGTACTTC. Residues: CASSQDLDRVRETQYF.

This clone was counted once. The chain couples TRBV6-5 to TRBJ1-1, with D tentatively TRBD1 (6 bases). The CDR3 has 14 amino acids. V was cut by 0 bases and J by 11 bases, with 16 bases left in between. Germline V lookup: CDR1 MNHEY, CDR2 SVGAGI. DNA for the CDR3: TGTGCCAGCAGTTACTCACCAGGGGCCCCCTGGGCTTTCTTT. Translation gives CASSYSPGAPWAFF.

This chain connects TRBV19 to TRBJ2-2; 9 nucleotides agree with TRBD2. Per germline, CDR1 LNHDA and CDR2 SQIVND (reference sequence). The CDR3 totals 16 residues. The V and J ends lost 7 bases and 0 bases, in that order; junction bases with no gene match: 6. The CDR3 sequence is CASKTSGISNTGELFF. CDR3 in DNA: TGTGCCAGTAAGACTAGCGGCATCTCGAACACCGGGGAGCTGTTTTTT.

As to this clone: The same CDR3 also results from other DNA sequences found in this sample. This chain links TRBV29-1 with TRBJ1-3; unclear D gene. Germline CDR1 SQVTM, CDR2 ANQGSEA. The CDR3 consists of 13 residues. CDR3 in DNA: TGCAGTGTGCAGCGGGGTTCTGGAAACACCATATATTTT. Encoded protein: CSVQRGSGNTIYF.

This clone appeared a few times. This chain joins TRBV9 and TRBJ2-3, with D perhaps matching TRBD1 (5 bases). The V gene lost 3 bases and the J gene lost 10 bases, with 12 bases spanning the gap. The CDR3 totals 12 residues. The germline V gene has CDR1 SGDLS and CDR2 YYNGEE. The CDR3 coding sequence is TGTGCCAGCAGCGCAGAAATAGGGGCGCAGTATTTT. This codes for CASSAEIGAQYF.

V is TRBV6-2 or TRBV6-3 and J is TRBJ2-5, with TRBD2 matching 10 bases. The junction had 7 bases not matched to a gene; V was cut back by 5 bases and J by 1 base. CDR3 length: 16 amino acids. Germline CDR1 reads MNHEY; CDR2 reads SVGEGT. CDR3 coding DNA: TGTGCCAGCAGTACCACACTAGCGGGGCGCCAAGAGACCCAGTACTTC. It codes for CASSTTLAGRQETQYF.

This rearrangement joins TRBV7-9 to TRBJ2-5; possible D gene TRBD1, 5 bases. The CDR3 has 15 amino acids. The germline V and J ends were trimmed by 4 bases and 4 bases, with 16 bases remaining between them. Germline lookup yields CDR1 SEHNR and CDR2 FQNEAQ (reference sequence). In DNA form, the CDR3 reads TGTGCCAGCAGCTCGCCGTTTGGGGCCCGAGAGACCCAGTACTTC. It is translated as CASSSPFGARETQYF. The variable domain in full, with the rest retrieved from reference TRBV7-9 and TRBJ2-5, is DTGVSQNPRHKITKRGQNVTFRCDPISEHNRLYWYRQTLGQGPEFLTYFQNEAQLEKSRLLSDRFSAERPKGSFSTLEIQRTEQGDSAMYLCASSSPFGARETQYFGPGTRLLVL.

The V gene is TRBV7-2, the J gene TRBJ2-4; no clear D. Trimming left V 3 bases short and J 9 bases short, with 6 bases between. This CDR3 comprises 11 residues. Looked up from germline, CDR1 is SGHTA and CDR2 is FQGNSA. The CDR3 DNA sequence: TGTGCCAGCAGCTTCTTCGGCATTCAGTACTTC. Its protein product is CASSFFGIQYF.